These 6 T cell receptor beta chains were sequenced from one sample in a study of identical twins. Each CDR3 protein gets one entry after TCRdb re-called the 5' RACE reads with MiXCR. The table lists fewer than 650,000 distinct CDR3 sequences, roughly 7.2% of them singletons. The same data also went into a second study, on yellow fever vaccine responses in identical twins.

The sequenced material came from PBMCs. All receptors derive from a woman between 18 and 30 years old in good health.

V usage is TRBV10-3 and J usage is TRBJ1-1; 7 bases map to TRBD1. The trim removed 2 bases at V and 7 bases at J, leaving 4 bases unmatched. The CDR3 covers 13 residues. The V gene's germline CDR1 is ENHRY and CDR2 SYGVKD. CDR3 sequence (DNA): TGTGCCATCAGTGAGAGGGGGCAGGGTGAAGCTTTCTTT. Translating it yields CAISERGQGEAFF.

As for this clonotype: A read error is possible here, since a much larger clone lies one base away. V gene TRBV5-1 combines with J gene TRBJ2-3, with no clear D. CDR3 length equals 14 residues. In germline, CDR1 is SGHRS, CDR2 YFSETQ. This chain's CDR3 is CASSPAGNTDMQYF. The CDR3 bases are TGCGCCAGCAGCCCGGCTGGCAACACAGATATGCAGTATTTT.

In this sample, this clonotype turned up many times. The V and J genes are TRBV9 and TRBJ1-6; the match to TRBD1 covers 11 bases. The CDR3 extends over 15 amino acids. In germline, CDR1 is SGDLS, CDR2 YYNGEE. J lost 9 bases, V lost 4 bases, and 6 bases had no gene match. CDR3 nucleotides: TGTGCCAGCAGCTCTAGGACAGGGGGCTTTTCACCCCTCCACTTT. Residues: CASSSRTGGFSPLHF. Looking up the rest from reference TRBV9 and TRBJ1-6 gives the full variable domain: DSGVTQTPKHLITATGQRVTLRCSPRSGDLSVYWYQQSLDQGLQFLIQYYNGEERAKGNILERFSAQQFPDLHSELNLSSLELGDSALYFCASSSRTGGFSPLHFGNGTRLTVT.

This clonotype has ten or more counts. This chain uses TRBV12-3 or TRBV12-4 with TRBJ1-1, with D possibly being TRBD1 (5 bases). The CDR3 contains 18 residues. Trimming took 7 bases from V and 0 from J, leaving 24 bases between them. The CDR3 coding sequence is TGTGCCAGCATCCCCATCCGGGGGGGGACGTTAATGAACACTGAAGCTTTCTTT. The encoded protein is CASIPIRGGTLMNTEAFF.

A note on this clonotype: A much larger clone sits a single nucleotide away, making a read error possible. This rearrangement joins TRBV29-1 to TRBJ2-4, with 7 bases matching TRBD2. J gave up 3 bases and V 5 bases, and 13 bases lay outside the gene matches. The CDR3 contains 16 residues. CDR1 SQVTM and CDR2 ANQGSEA come from the germline V gene. The CDR3 loop is CSVKSLASGSKNIQYF. In DNA, the CDR3 is TGCAGCGTTAAAAGTTTGGCTAGCGGTAGCAAAAACATTCAGTACTTC. Drawing the rest from reference TRBV29-1 and TRBJ2-4, the complete variable domain is SAVISQKPSRDICQRGTSLTIQCQVDSQVTMMFWYRQQPGQSLTLIATANQGSEATYESGFVIDKFPISRPNLTFSTLTVSNMSPEDSSIYLCSVKSLASGSKNIQYFGAGTRLSVL.

This clonotype appeared many times. The chain joins TRBV29-1 to TRBJ1-1; D gene uncertain. V shed 8 bases and J shed 5 bases, with 15 bases lying between them. Germline V lookup: CDR1 SQVTM, CDR2 ANQGSEA. The CDR3 is 12 amino acids. The CDR3 region has the DNA TGCAGCACCCAATCCGGGAGTACTGAAGCTTTCTTT. Protein sequence: CSTQSGSTEAFF.